The 17 T cell receptor beta chains below all came from one sample that was sequenced in a study of blood T cell repertoires in COVID-19. The table came from immunoSEQ multiplex PCR; TCRdb's copy has only in-frame clones and leaves some out. This table holds fewer than 180,000 clones, approximately 88% found once. Sequenced material: peripheral blood. These receptors were taken from a man in his sixties or seventies with acute or convalescent COVID-19.

The V gene is TRBV3-1 (or the pseudogene TRBV3-2), the J gene TRBJ2-2; D possibly corresponds to TRBD1 (6 bases). The germline V gene has CDR1 LGHDT and CDR2 YNNKEL (reference sequence). The CDR3 length is 15 residues. V lost 4 bases, J lost 4 bases, and 13 bases lay in between. The chain's CDR3 is CASSPIRGITGELFF. The CDR3 coding sequence is TGTGCCAGCAGCCCGATTAGGGGGATCACCGGGGAGCTGTTTTTT.

The V and J genes are TRBV4-1 and TRBJ1-1; D may be TRBD1 (6 bases). This CDR3 contains 19 residues. V lost 3 bases to trimming and J lost 0 bases, with 23 bases between them. The germline gives CDR1 MGHRA, CDR2 YSYEKL. Here the CDR3 reads CASSHRPGDRNEMNTEAFF. In DNA, the CDR3 is TGCGCCAGCAGCCATAGGCCGGGCGACAGGAACGAGATGAACACTGAAGCTTTCTTT.

The CDR3 is CASSFNVYSGNTIYF. The CDR3 region has the DNA TGTGCCAGCAGCTTCAACGTCTACTCTGGAAACACCATATATTTT. This chain uses TRBV7-2 with TRBJ1-3; no definite D call. V shed 3 bases and J shed 0 bases, with 9 bases lying between them. CDR1 is SGHTA and CDR2 is FQGNSA in the germline V gene. This CDR3 has 15 amino acids.

The V call is TRBV6-5, the J call TRBJ1-4; 7 bases map to TRBD1. The J segment lost 8 bases and the V segment lost 6 bases, leaving 6 bases of the junction unmatched. The CDR3 covers 13 residues. Germline V gives CDR1 MNHEY, CDR2 SVGAGI. CDR3 sequence: CASSRTGREKLFF. DNA of the CDR3: TGTGCCAGCAGCCGGACAGGACGGGAAAAACTGTTTTTT.

This chain joins TRBV2 and TRBJ1-2, with 11 bases lining up with TRBD1. CDR3 length: 15 amino acids. V was pared by 6 bases and J by 7 bases, with 10 bases of the junction left unmatched. Looked up from germline, CDR1 is SNHLY and CDR2 is FYNNEI. Here the CDR3 reads CASSRRDRGFGGYTF. In DNA, the CDR3 is TGTGCCAGCAGCCGCAGGGACAGGGGGTTCGGTGGCTACACCTTC.

This sequence joins TRBV7-2 and TRBJ2-6; D gene ambiguous. The CDR3 covers 15 residues. Trimming stripped 0 bases from V and 0 bases from J, with 3 bases between. Per the germline V gene, CDR1 is SGHTA and CDR2 is FQGNSA. The CDR3 nucleotides are TGTGCCAGCAGCTTAGCTCTCTCTGGGGCCAACGTCCTGACTTTC. This gives the protein CASSLALSGANVLTF.

This chain links TRBV19 with TRBJ2-6; tentative D call: TRBD1 (5 bases). This CDR3 spans 15 amino acids. The germline V and J ends were trimmed by 7 bases and 2 bases, with 12 bases remaining between them. Germline V gives CDR1 LNHDA, CDR2 SQIVND (reference sequence). The CDR3 DNA reads as TGTGCCAGTATTCTCTCAGGGACTGGGGCCAACGTCCTGACTTTC. The encoded protein is CASILSGTGANVLTF.

V and J are TRBV5-1 and TRBJ1-2, with 8 bases lining up with TRBD1. Germline V gene lookup returns CDR1 SGHRS and CDR2 YFSETQ. V was clipped by 4 bases and J by 2 bases; unmatched bases: 4. This CDR3 contains 14 residues. CDR3 amino acids: CASSRGQANYGYTF. The CDR3 bases are TGCGCCAGCAGCAGGGGACAGGCGAACTATGGCTACACCTTC.

This chain connects TRBV24-1 to TRBJ2-7, with a weak D call TRBD1 (5 bases). V shed 3 bases and J shed 5 bases, with 13 bases lying between them. From germline, CDR1 is KGHDR and CDR2 SFDVKD. CDR3 length: 14 amino acids. The CDR3 DNA is TGTGCCACCAGTGATCCCGCAGGGCTGGACGAGCAGTACTTC. Translating gives CATSDPAGLDEQYF.

The chain employs TRBV2 and TRBJ2-2; possible D gene TRBD2, 5 bases. The germline gives CDR1 SNHLY, CDR2 FYNNEI. The CDR3 extends over 15 amino acids. Deletions cut 8 bases from V and 0 bases from J, with 13 bases between. The CDR3 protein is CASRRRSANTGELFF. CDR3 nucleotides: TGTGCCAGCCGCCGGAGGTCGGCGAACACCGGGGAGCTGTTTTTT.

This chain uses TRBV5-1 with TRBJ1-1, with 8 bases identical to TRBD1. This CDR3 contains 13 residues. J gave up 9 bases and V 5 bases, and 9 bases lay outside the gene matches. The V gene's germline CDR1 is SGHRS and CDR2 YFSETQ. CDR3 protein: CASRDGQGEKAFF. The DNA of the CDR3 is TGCGCCAGCAGGGATGGACAGGGAGAGAAAGCTTTCTTT.

This clone has just a few counts. The gene calls are TRBV25-1 and TRBJ2-5; TRBD1 might be the D (6 bases). The germline V gene encodes CDR1 MGHDK and CDR2 SYGVNS. CDR3 length equals 16 residues. Trimming left V 9 bases short and J 3 bases short, with 23 bases between. CDR3 loop: CARCGRQAPLEETQYF. The CDR3 DNA reads TGTGCCAGGTGCGGAAGACAGGCCCCCCTGGAAGAGACCCAGTACTTC.

The chain combines TRBV28 with TRBJ2-1; perhaps TRBD2 as D (5 bases). The CDR3 has 16 residues. Trimming took off 6 bases at V and 5 bases at J, with 20 bases between the two ends. Germline V CDR1 and CDR2: MDHEN, SYDVKM. The CDR3 nucleotides are TGTGCCAGCAGCTCAGCGGCACAGAGTTTACACAATGAGCAGTTCTTC. Translating gives CASSSAAQSLHNEQFF.

The chain couples TRBV3-1 (or the pseudogene TRBV3-2) to TRBJ1-1, with 7 bases lining up with TRBD1. The ends lost 7 bases at V and 5 bases at J; junction bases unmatched: 10. The CDR3 has 14 residues. CDR1 and CDR2 (germline): LGHDT, YNNKEL (reference sequence). The CDR3 DNA sequence: TGTGCCAGCACCCAGGGGGGGGGCTGGACTGAAGCTTTCTTT. Its protein is CASTQGGGWTEAFF.

The gene calls are TRBV2 and TRBJ1-3, with 11 bases lining up with TRBD1. With V trimmed by 8 bases and J by 4 bases, 7 bases remained unmatched. This CDR3 region has 15 residues. In germline, CDR1 is SNHLY, CDR2 FYNNEI. CDR3 residues: CASGGQGAFGNTIYF. CDR3 nucleotide sequence: TGTGCCAGCGGAGGACAGGGGGCGTTCGGAAACACCATATATTTT.

This chain uses TRBV14 with TRBJ2-1; 7 bases align to TRBD2. After removal of 3 bases from V and 9 bases from J, the junction contained 8 bases not matched to a gene. Germline CDR1 and CDR2: SGHDN and FVKESK. This CDR3 is built from 14 residues. The CDR3 protein is CASSQESGIGEQFF. CDR3 coding DNA: TGTGCCAGCAGCCAGGAAAGCGGGATCGGTGAGCAGTTCTTC.

The CDR3 loop is CASSIGDRLNQPQHF. The CDR3 nucleotides are TGTGCCAGTAGTATAGGGGACAGGCTAAATCAGCCCCAGCATTTT. The V call is TRBV19, the J call TRBJ1-5, with 8 bases that match TRBD1. V shed 1 base, J shed 4 bases, and the junction held 3 bases outside the gene matches. The germline gives CDR1 LNHDA, CDR2 SQIVND (reference sequence). CDR3 length: 15 amino acids.